A selection of T cell receptor beta chains follows, all from one sample in a study of neurological immune-mediated disorders. One entry per CDR3 protein, called by TCRdb with MiXCR from the 5' RACE reads. The table records 35,000 or so distinct CDR3 sequences, 10% of them present only once. Sequencing was performed on PBMCs. These receptors were collected from a woman aged 25 to 39 with HTLV-1-associated myelopathy (HAM/TSP). Each CDR3 is given with its conserved first and last residue. The D gene is left open where the match is weak. The size entry is marked missing in some rows and otherwise reads once, few, many or a size class.

clone_size: many; v_call: TRBV3-1; d_call: .; j_call: TRBJ1-2; cdr3_nt: TGTGCCAGCAGCCAAGATAGGCATTCTCGTGTCTATGGCTACACCTTC; cdr3_aa: CASSQDRHSRVYGYTF
clone_size: many; v_call: TRBV20-1; d_call: .; j_call: TRBJ1-2; cdr3_nt: TGCAGTGCTTCCCCGGGGCGTGATGGCTACACCTTC; cdr3_aa: CSASPGRDGYTF
clone_size: many; v_call: TRBV20-1; d_call: TRBD1; j_call: TRBJ1-2; cdr3_nt: TGCAGTGCTAGAGTGGCACAGGGGTTGGGTGGCTACACCTTC; cdr3_aa: CSARVAQGLGGYTF
clone_size: .; v_call: TRBV6-2/TRBV6-3; d_call: .; j_call: TRBJ1-6; cdr3_nt: TGTGCCAGCAGTTACGGCTTTTGTTCACCCCTTCACTTT; cdr3_aa: CASSYGFCSPLHF
clone_size: .; v_call: TRBV7-8; d_call: .; j_call: TRBJ2-1; cdr3_nt: TGTGCCAGCAGGCGAGCCGTGACAGAGCAGTTCTTC; cdr3_aa: CASRRAVTEQFF
clone_size: many; v_call: TRBV24-1; d_call: .; j_call: TRBJ2-7; cdr3_nt: TGTGCCACCAGTGATTGGGCCGGCGAGCAGTACTTC; cdr3_aa: CATSDWAGEQYF
clone_size: many; v_call: TRBV6-1; d_call: .; j_call: TRBJ2-7; cdr3_nt: TGTGCCAGCAGAACGTTGGCGGGGAGCCGCTCCTACGAGCAGTACTTC; cdr3_aa: CASRTLAGSRSYEQYF
clone_size: many; v_call: TRBV27; d_call: .; j_call: TRBJ2-6; cdr3_nt: TGTGCCAGCAGTCCGCTCGCGACGGTCTCTGGGGCCAACGTCCTGACTTTC; cdr3_aa: CASSPLATVSGANVLTF
clone_size: many; v_call: TRBV12-3/TRBV12-4; d_call: .; j_call: TRBJ2-3; cdr3_nt: TGTGCCAGCAGTCTCAGGGGATCAGGAGATACGCAGTATTTT; cdr3_aa: CASSLRGSGDTQYF
clone_size: many; v_call: TRBV20-1; d_call: .; j_call: TRBJ1-2; cdr3_nt: TGCAGTGCTACTGCCAGGGGCGGTTATGGCTACACCTTC; cdr3_aa: CSATARGGYGYTF
clone_size: many; v_call: TRBV7-2; d_call: .; j_call: TRBJ1-1; cdr3_nt: TGTGCCAGCAGCCAAAGGAGGTTGGGGGCGCGGACTGAAGCTTTCTTT; cdr3_aa: CASSQRRLGARTEAFF
clone_size: few; v_call: TRBV6-6; d_call: .; j_call: TRBJ2-7; cdr3_nt: TGTGCCAGCAGTTACCAGCTACGCGAGCAGTACTTC; cdr3_aa: CASSYQLREQYF
clone_size: many; v_call: TRBV11-2; d_call: .; j_call: TRBJ2-2; cdr3_nt: TGTGCCAGCAGCTTCCTCTTTCGTTGGGAGCTGTTTTTT; cdr3_aa: CASSFLFRWELFF
clone_size: many; v_call: TRBV6-2/TRBV6-3; d_call: TRBD2; j_call: TRBJ2-3; cdr3_nt: TGTGCCAGCAGTTGGACTAGCATCACGCAGTATTTT; cdr3_aa: CASSWTSITQYF
clone_size: many; v_call: TRBV6-1; d_call: .; j_call: TRBJ1-2; cdr3_nt: TGTGCCAGCAGTGAAAGGGCAGGGTGGGAATATGGCTACACCTTC; cdr3_aa: CASSERAGWEYGYTF
clone_size: many; v_call: TRBV14; d_call: .; j_call: TRBJ1-1; cdr3_nt: TGTGCCAGCAGCCCGCAGGGGTTTGAAGCTTTCTTT; cdr3_aa: CASSPQGFEAFF